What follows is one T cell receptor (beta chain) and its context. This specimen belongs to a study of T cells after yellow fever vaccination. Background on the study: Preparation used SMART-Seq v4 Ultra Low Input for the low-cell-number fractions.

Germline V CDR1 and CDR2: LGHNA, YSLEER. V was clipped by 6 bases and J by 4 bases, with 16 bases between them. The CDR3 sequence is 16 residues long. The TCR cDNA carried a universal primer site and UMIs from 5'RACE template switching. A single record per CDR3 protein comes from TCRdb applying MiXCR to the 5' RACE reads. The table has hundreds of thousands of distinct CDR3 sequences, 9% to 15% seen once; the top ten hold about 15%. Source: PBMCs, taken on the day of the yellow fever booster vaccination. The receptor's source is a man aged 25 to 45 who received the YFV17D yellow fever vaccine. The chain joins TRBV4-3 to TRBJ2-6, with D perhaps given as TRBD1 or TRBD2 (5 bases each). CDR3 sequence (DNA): TGCGCCAGCAGTCTCCGGGGCTCCTTGGGGGCCAACGTCCTGACTTTC. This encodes CASSLRGSLGANVLTF.